This TCR beta chain was recorded in a study of beta chain features in type 1 diabetes. Study-level points and caveats: People with Type 1 diabetes carried modestly yet significantly shorter TCRB CDR3s in all four CD4+ subsets. VDJ junctions from patients with type 1 diabetes contained fewer insertions and more deletions. Small HLA sub-analyses could not settle whether HLA shapes TCRB rearrangement.

Sequenced material consisted of expressed TCRB transcripts (all of the isolated RNA was reverse transcribed). Clones were read by immunoSEQ multiplex PCR, and TCRdb kept only the in-frame ones, dropping some. The sample has 500,000 to 800,000 clones, 9.5% to 15% seen once. CDR1 and CDR2 (germline): KGHSH, LQKENI. Trimming left V 0 bases short and J 5 bases short, with 2 bases between. The CDR3 totals 12 residues. This clone was counted between two and nine times. Its antigen is not identified. Averaging approximately 110 mL, one heparinised blood draw came from each individual donor. The TCR sequence derives from a young man with type 1 diabetes. What was sequenced was naive CD4+ T cells from blood. The genes are TRBV18 and TRBJ1-3; D unclear. CDR3 sequence: CASSPPRNTIYF. The CDR3 nucleotides read TGTGCCAGCTCACCACCGCGAAACACCATATATTTT. Based on the CDR3 plus reference TRBV18 and TRBJ1-3, the full variable domain is NAGVMQNPRHLVRRRGQEARLRCSPMKGHSHVYWYRQLPEEGLKFMVYLQKENIIDESGMPKERFSAEFPKEGPSILRIQQVVRGDSAAYFCASSPPRNTIYFGEGSWLTVV.